In this sample, the clone carrying this T cell receptor (beta chain) turned up once. Treatment meaning: oral pan-JAK inhibitor, 5-10 mg twice daily. These data belong to a study of CD8+ T cells in alopecia areata. CDR1 is LGHNA and CDR2 is YSLEER in the germline V gene. V lost 0 bases to trimming and J lost 6 bases; unmatched junction nucleotides: 5. CDR3 length equals 14 residues. Extracted from the samples, RNA was reverse transcribed into cDNA to serve as the sequencing template. Only in-frame clones appear in the TCRdb table, and some are missing; sequencing was by immunoSEQ multiplex PCR. The table has some 190,000 clones, approximately 57% seen once.

The source was CD4+ T cells sorted from blood, collected at week 24, from a patient treated with tofacitinib. V usage is TRBV4-3 and J usage is TRBJ2-7; 7 bases are shared with TRBD2. This sequence was found in a human donor with alopecia areata. For the CDR3, the DNA is TGCGCCAGCAGCCAAGATGCGGGGGTGGGCGAGCAGTACTTC. Translating it yields CASSQDAGVGEQYF.